One and the same sample provided the 21 T cell receptor beta chains below, sequenced in a study of CD8+CD57+ T cells in acquired aplastic anemia. Those patients picked for sequencing had displayed CD8+CD57+ cell expansion on flow cytometry. Genomic DNA, serving as template, underwent TCR beta VDJ and CDR3 profiling. TCRdb reprocessed the reads with MiXCR, giving one entry per CDR3 protein. The sample lists 400,000 to 600,000 distinct CDR3 sequences; about a third were seen once. Sequenced sample: sorted CD4+, CD8+, or CD8+CD57+ T cells (not recorded which) from PBMCs. All receptors derive from a human donor with aplastic anemia.

The sample holds one count of this clonotype. The genes are TRBV19 and TRBJ1-5, with D hard to call. CDR1 is LNHDA, CDR2 SQIVND, per germline (reference sequence). This CDR3 has 12 amino acids. V was pared by 1 base and J by 7 bases, with 5 bases between. The CDR3 DNA is TGTGCCAGTAGTATAGGGTACCAGCCCCAGCATTTT. Its translation is CASSIGYQPQHF.

This chain connects TRBV7-9 to TRBJ2-1; TRBD2 might be the D (7 bases). The germline CDR1 and CDR2 sequences are SEHNR and FQNEAQ (reference sequence). The V end lost 8 bases, the J end lost 6 bases, and 11 bases lay between the germline ends. The CDR3 covers 12 residues. The CDR3 here is CASRRGGNEQFF. The CDR3, as DNA: TGTGCCAGCCGGAGGGGGGGCAATGAGCAGTTCTTC. Using reference TRBV7-9 and TRBJ2-1 for the parts outside the CDR3, the full variable domain is DTGVSQNPRHKITKRGQNVTFRCDPISEHNRLYWYRQTLGQGPEFLTYFQNEAQLEKSRLLSDRFSAERPKGSFSTLEIQRTEQGDSAMYLCASRRGGNEQFFGPGTRLTVL.

The rearrangement uses TRBV15 and TRBJ2-5, with D perhaps TRBD1 (5 bases). The CDR3 has 15 amino acids. Germline CDR1 LNHNV, CDR2 YYDKDF (reference sequence). The ends were cut back, 0 bases at V and 4 bases at J, with 12 bases in the middle. CDR3 DNA: TGTGCCACCAGCAGAGAACAGGAGAGTCGAGAGACCCAGTACTTC. Protein sequence: CATSREQESRETQYF.

To note about this clonotype: This is likely a read error, given that the CDR3 carries no conserved phenylalanine or tryptophan at its end. V usage is TRBV6-1 and J usage is TRBJ2-1, with 7 bases lining up with TRBD1. The CDR3 is 14 residues long. The trim removed 9 bases at V and 9 bases at J, leaving 14 bases unmatched. Germline CDR1 and CDR2: MNHNS and SASEGT. The CDR3 DNA sequence: TGTGCCAGTCACAAAAAAGGGGGCGCGTCTGAGCAGTTCCTC. Protein sequence: CASHKKGGASEQFL.

The chain couples TRBV19 to TRBJ1-4, with D unclear. V lost 9 bases, J lost 4 bases, and 6 bases lay in between. This CDR3 comprises 11 residues. Germline V lookup: CDR1 LNHDA, CDR2 SQIVND (reference sequence). The CDR3 DNA reads TGTGCCAGCAGAGTTAATGAAAAACTGTTTTTT. Amino acids: CASRVNEKLFF.

This chain links TRBV29-1 with TRBJ1-2, with 7 positions matching TRBD1. The germline gives CDR1 SQVTM, CDR2 ANQGSEA. With V trimmed by 2 bases and J by 4 bases, 4 bases remained unmatched. The CDR3 is made up of 13 amino acids. CDR3 region: CSVEPQGGYGYTF. CDR3 sequence (DNA): TGCAGCGTTGAACCGCAGGGGGGCTATGGCTACACCTTC. Variable domain in full (rest from reference TRBV29-1 and TRBJ1-2): SAVISQKPSRDICQRGTSLTIQCQVDSQVTMMFWYRQQPGQSLTLIATANQGSEATYESGFVIDKFPISRPNLTFSTLTVSNMSPEDSSIYLCSVEPQGGYGYTFGSGTRLTVV.

Concerning this clonotype itself: Being one base from a much bigger clone, this may be a read error. V and J are TRBV20-1 and TRBJ2-3; TRBD1 matches at 8 bases. Germline loops: CDR1 DFQATT, CDR2 SNEGSKA (reference sequence). V was clipped by 4 bases and J by 4 bases; unmatched bases: 7. The CDR3 covers 14 residues. CDR3 in amino acids: CSATRDRSADTQYF. CDR3 in DNA: TGCAGTGCTACCCGGGACAGGAGCGCAGATACGCAGTATTTT.

The V call is TRBV29-1, the J call TRBJ2-5; D gene unclear. The CDR3 spans 12 residues. With 2 bases removed from V and 5 bases from J, the gap between germline ends came to 9 bases. Germline lookup yields CDR1 SQVTM and CDR2 ANQGSEA. This chain's CDR3 is CSVEQLGETQYF. CDR3 sequence (DNA): TGCAGCGTTGAACAGCTTGGGGAGACCCAGTACTTC.

The genes are TRBV19 and TRBJ1-5; no clear D. In germline, CDR1 is LNHDA, CDR2 SQIVND (reference sequence). With 2 bases removed from V and 8 bases from J, the gap between germline ends came to 13 bases. The CDR3 is made up of 14 amino acids. The CDR3 coding sequence is TGTGCCAGTAGTATATGGAGGACTCGGGAGCCCCAGCATTTT. This encodes CASSIWRTREPQHF.

This clonotype has more than one count but fewer than ten. V usage is TRBV6-1 and J usage is TRBJ1-4; D is possibly TRBD1 (5 bases). V was pared by 7 bases and J by 5 bases, with 26 bases between. Germline V gene sequence: CDR1 MNHNS, CDR2 SASEGT. The CDR3 totals 18 residues. CDR3 residues: CASTPRQPLGSVNEKLFF. The CDR3 nucleotides read TGTGCCAGCACCCCACGACAGCCTTTAGGTTCGGTGAATGAAAAACTGTTTTTT.

In this sample, this clonotype turned up a few times. V is TRBV7-9 and J is TRBJ2-7; the D gene is possibly TRBD2 (5 bases). Germline values: CDR1 SEHNR, CDR2 FQNEAQ (reference sequence). V lost 1 base and J 3 bases, leaving 10 bases between the germline ends. This CDR3 region has 14 residues. CDR3 DNA sequence: TGTGCCAGCAGCTTAGGGGCGGGCGTCTACGAGCAGTACTTC. Translation: CASSLGAGVYEQYF.

This sequence joins TRBV20-1 and TRBJ1-1; perhaps TRBD1 as D (5 bases). Germline CDR1 is DFQATT and CDR2 is SNEGSKA (reference sequence). This CDR3 has 13 residues. V was clipped by 1 base and J by 3 bases, with 9 bases between them. The CDR3 protein is CSARAGVDTEAFF. CDR3 nucleotide sequence: TGCAGTGCTAGAGCGGGGGTCGACACTGAAGCTTTCTTT.

This clonotype occurred a few times. CDR3 residues: CASSPPSGTELRGTQYF. CDR3 nucleotides: TGTGCCAGCTCACCACCGAGCGGGACTGAGCTTAGGGGTACGCAGTATTTT. The rearrangement uses TRBV11-2 and TRBJ2-3; 7 positions agree with TRBD2. The CDR3 runs to 17 residues. Germline CDR1 SGHAT, CDR2 FQNNGV. Unmatched junction bases numbered 22, after V lost 8 bases and J lost 8 bases.

The chain carries TRBV10-3 and TRBJ1-4; no clear D. In germline, CDR1 is ENHRY, CDR2 SYGVKD. V was trimmed by 10 bases and J by 5 bases, leaving 17 bases between them. The CDR3 extends over 14 amino acids. CDR3: CATLGSTTNEKLFF. The CDR3, as DNA: TGTGCCACCCTGGGGTCCACTACAAATGAAAAACTGTTTTTT.

There are many counts of this clonotype. The V and J genes are TRBV20-1 and TRBJ2-7, with 7 bases matching TRBD1. CDR3 length: 13 amino acids. Germline-derived CDR1 and CDR2 are DFQATT and SNEGSKA (reference sequence). With V trimmed by 4 bases and J by 5 bases, 8 bases remained unmatched. CDR3 coding DNA: TGCAGTGCTAACCAAGACAGGGCTCACGAGCAGTACTTC. Translated: CSANQDRAHEQYF.

This rearrangement joins TRBV7-3 to TRBJ1-3; 8 bases are a match to TRBD1. There are 14 residues in the CDR3. CDR1 is SGHTA and CDR2 is FQGTGA in the germline V gene. The trim removed 5 bases at V and 2 bases at J, leaving 2 bases unmatched. Written as DNA, the CDR3 is TGTGCCAGCAGCCAGGGGGCGGCTGGAAACACCATATATTTT. Its translation is CASSQGAAGNTIYF. The full variable domain, rest sourced from reference TRBV7-3 and TRBJ1-3, is GAGVSQTPSNKVTEKGKYVELRCDPISGHTALYWYRQSLGQGPEFLIYFQGTGAADDSGLPNDRFFAVRPEGSVSTLKIQRTERGDSAVYLCASSQGAAGNTIYFGEGSWLTVV.

Comments on this clonotype: A much bigger clone sits one base away, suggesting this may be a read error. CDR3 DNA: TGTGCCAGCAGCTTAGGGCGACAGGGGGTGTACAAGCAGTACTTC. Translated, it gives CASSLGRQGVYKQYF. The chain couples TRBV7-2 to TRBJ2-7; TRBD1 matches 9 bases. This CDR3 has 15 residues. V lost 1 base and J lost 8; bases outside the gene matches: 9. Germline-derived CDR1 and CDR2 are SGHTA and FQGNSA.

V usage is TRBV7-9 and J usage is TRBJ1-2; D is unclear. This CDR3 has 14 amino acids. Trimming pared 2 bases from V and 4 bases from J, leaving 11 bases between. Germline V lookup: CDR1 SEHNR, CDR2 FQNEAQ (reference sequence). CDR3: CASSLNPTGYGYTF. CDR3 coding DNA: TGTGCCAGCAGCTTAAATCCGACGGGCTATGGCTACACCTTC. The full variable domain, with the rest looked up from reference TRBV7-9 and TRBJ1-2, is DTGVSQNPRHKITKRGQNVTFRCDPISEHNRLYWYRQTLGQGPEFLTYFQNEAQLEKSRLLSDRFSAERPKGSFSTLEIQRTEQGDSAMYLCASSLNPTGYGYTFGSGTRLTVV.

V and J are TRBV7-9 and TRBJ2-7, with 10 bases aligning to TRBD1. This CDR3 has 14 amino acids. Germline V gene sequence: CDR1 SEHNR, CDR2 FQNEAQ (reference sequence). The V and J ends lost 8 bases and 6 bases, in that order; junction bases with no gene match: 10. Here the CDR3 DNA reads TGTGCCAGCCGCGACGGGACAGGGGCCAGCGAGCAGTACTTC. Translation: CASRDGTGASEQYF.

The table lists this clonotype with many counts. Here the CDR3 reads CASSVLSADTQYF. In nucleotides, the CDR3 is TGTGCCAGCAGCGTTCTTTCGGCGGATACGCAGTATTTT. This sequence joins TRBV9 and TRBJ2-3; D is unclear. The germline V and J ends were trimmed by 2 bases and 6 bases, with 10 bases remaining between them. The CDR3 totals 13 residues. CDR1 is SGDLS, CDR2 YYNGEE, per germline.

The chain joins TRBV20-1 to TRBJ1-3; D is unresolved. Germline CDR1 DFQATT, CDR2 SNEGSKA (reference sequence). The CDR3 is made up of 16 amino acids. Trimming pared 7 bases from V and 0 bases from J, leaving 19 bases between. The CDR3 is CSVPQKGWLSGNTIYF. The CDR3 DNA reads as TGCAGTGTTCCCCAAAAAGGGTGGCTCTCTGGAAACACCATATATTTT.